This TCR beta chain was sequenced during a study of a mutant IDH1 vaccine in newly diagnosed glioma. Looking at the study overall: Patients were started on vaccination 4-6 weeks after radiotherapy alone, or with temozolomide cycles. V12 fell at week 35 and V13, the study end, at week 47.

The V and J ends lost 7 bases and 2 bases respectively, with 14 bases between them. CDR3 length: 13 amino acids. Germline V gene lookup returns CDR1 SQVTM and CDR2 ANQGSEA. Profiling relied on immunoSEQ multiplex PCR, and the TCRdb table lists in-frame clones only, not all of them. The data hold around 32,000 clones, with around 80% observed a single time. Details on this clone: Its specificity is unknown.

Time point meaning: week 35, safety follow-up. Doses of 300 ug of mutant IDH1 20-mer peptide were given with topical imiquimod. In weeks 1, 3, 5, 7, 11, 15, 19 and 23, patients were immunized, eight times in all. This TCR came from a woman under 30 with glioma. This specimen was PBMCs, taken from a glioma patient whose treatment included an IDH1 peptide vaccine. The chain uses TRBV29-1 and TRBJ1-1, with D maybe TRBD1 (6 bases). In nucleotides, the CDR3 is TGCAGCGCCGGACAGTCTAAAAACACTGAAGCTTTCTTT. Protein product: CSAGQSKNTEAFF.